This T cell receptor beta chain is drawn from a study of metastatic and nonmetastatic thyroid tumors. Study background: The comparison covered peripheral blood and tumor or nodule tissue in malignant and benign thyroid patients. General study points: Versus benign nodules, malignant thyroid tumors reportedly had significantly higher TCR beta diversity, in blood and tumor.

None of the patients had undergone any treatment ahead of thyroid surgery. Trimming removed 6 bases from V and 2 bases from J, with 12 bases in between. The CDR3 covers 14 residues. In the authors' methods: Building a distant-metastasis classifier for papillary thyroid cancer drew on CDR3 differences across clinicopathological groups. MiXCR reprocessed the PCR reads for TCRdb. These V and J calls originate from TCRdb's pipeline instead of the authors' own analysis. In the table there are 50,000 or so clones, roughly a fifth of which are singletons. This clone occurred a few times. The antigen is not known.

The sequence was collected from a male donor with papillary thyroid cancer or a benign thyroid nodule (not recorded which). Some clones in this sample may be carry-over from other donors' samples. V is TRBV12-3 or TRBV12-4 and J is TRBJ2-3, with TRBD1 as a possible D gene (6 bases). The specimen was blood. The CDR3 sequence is CASSLQGYTDTQYF. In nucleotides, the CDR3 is TGTGCCAGCAGCCTACAGGGTTACACAGATACGCAGTATTTT.